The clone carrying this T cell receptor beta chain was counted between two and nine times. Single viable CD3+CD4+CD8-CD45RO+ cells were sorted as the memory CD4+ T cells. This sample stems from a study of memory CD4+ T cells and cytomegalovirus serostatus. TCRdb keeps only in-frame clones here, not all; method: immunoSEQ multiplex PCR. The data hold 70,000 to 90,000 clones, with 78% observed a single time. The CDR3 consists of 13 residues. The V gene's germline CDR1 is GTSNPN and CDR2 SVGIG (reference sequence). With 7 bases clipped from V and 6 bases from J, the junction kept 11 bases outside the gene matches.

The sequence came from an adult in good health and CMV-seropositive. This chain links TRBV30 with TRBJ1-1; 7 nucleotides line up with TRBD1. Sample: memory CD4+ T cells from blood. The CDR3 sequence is CAFIKQGMAEAFF. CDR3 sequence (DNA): TGTGCCTTCATAAAACAGGGGATGGCTGAAGCTTTCTTT.